This T cell receptor (beta chain) was recorded in a study of blood T cell repertoires in COVID-19. The protocol was immunoSEQ multiplex PCR, while the TCRdb copy is restricted to in-frame clones and leaves out a portion. The sample lists roughly 290,000 clones; roughly 80% were seen once. Germline V gene sequence: CDR1 SGHTA, CDR2 FQGTGA. Trimming removed 2 bases from V and 5 bases from J, with 7 bases in between. The CDR3 is 13 residues long. This TCR was recovered from a woman in her fifties or sixties with active or convalescent COVID-19. V gene TRBV7-3 combines with J gene TRBJ2-1; D is perhaps TRBD1 (5 bases). Sequencing input: peripheral blood. The CDR3 DNA reads TGTGCCAGCAGCTTAGGGGCGAACAATGAGCAGTTCTTC. Protein sequence: CASSLGANNEQFF.